The TCR beta chain under discussion was sequenced for a study of T cell changes during pregnancy in multiple sclerosis. Measured with immunoSEQ multiplex PCR; TCRdb has only the in-frame clones, and not every one. The data show roughly 40,000 clones, roughly nine tenths seen once. The CDR3 sequence is 15 residues long. With 3 bases removed from V and 4 bases from J, the gap between germline ends came to 15 bases. Germline loops: CDR1 MGHRA, CDR2 YSYEKL. The sample was CD8+ T cells from peripheral blood mononuclear cells, taken in the first trimester of pregnancy. This TCR was sampled from a female donor with multiple sclerosis, enrolled in a pregnancy study. The chain employs TRBV4-1 and TRBJ2-5; D possibly corresponds to TRBD2 (5 bases). The CDR3 DNA is TGCGCCAGCAGCCAGGACCAGGAGGCAGGAGAGACCCAGTACTTC. It translates to CASSQDQEAGETQYF.